Sequencing of this T cell receptor (beta chain) was carried out in a study of cytomegalovirus exposure and HLA in healthy donors. The germline V gene has CDR1 MNHNS and CDR2 SASEGT. J lost 6 bases, V lost 2 bases, and 3 bases had no gene match. CDR3 length equals 15 residues. Vbeta (60) and Jbeta (13) primers were used in the PCR. Profiled with immunoSEQ multiplex PCR; TCRdb holds only in-frame clones, not every one. The table shows roughly 200,000 clones, with about 86% occurring only once. This clone was seen only a few times. The antigen is unknown. Overall study results and limits: In a later analysis, TCR beta V- and J-gene trimming was associated with a missense DCLRE1C variant. Follow-up analysis seemed to connect common viral pathogens with several of the most significant clusters identified.

Healthy bone marrow donors supplied every sample. The chain employs TRBV6-1 and TRBJ1-5, with 11 positions matching TRBD1. The clonotype comes from a man in his forties in good health and CMV-seropositive. Sequencing was performed on PBMCs. The CDR3 DNA reads TGTGCCAGCAGTGAATTAGGGACAGGGGGTCAGCCCCAGCATTTT. Encoded protein: CASSELGTGGQPQHF.